The next 2 T cell receptor beta chains were all read from a single sample in a study of Ad26.COV2.S vaccination and SARS-CoV-2 variants (dated by TCRdb to the early 2020s). The treatment or condition label of this sample denotes: over 15 received Ad26.COV2.S at low or high dose, single or two shots; 5 received placebo; per-sample allocation not given. For vaccine and placebo recipients, the sequenced repertoires came from samples collected on day 63 after the first injection. The receptor library was made with the immunoSEQ multiplex PCR assay. Entries here come from immuneACCESS through TCRdb and include only in-frame sequences with V and J called. Some clones fail to appear in such tables; in the studies checked, an unresolved V gene covers under half of the shortfall, and the cause of the remainder is unknown. This sample has 300,000 to 500,000 clones in its table, and 70% to 90% of those were observed once. 3% to 4.5% of the sample is taken by the ten largest.

The starting material was peripheral blood, obtained in a trial of Ad26.COV2.S vaccine versus placebo. The receptors stem from a person between 18 and 60 years old who received the Ad26.COV2.S COVID-19 vaccine or a placebo.

V usage is TRBV5-1 and J usage is TRBJ1-1; 8 bases map to TRBD1. J was trimmed by 3 bases and V by 4 bases; bases with no gene match: 8. The germline CDR1 and CDR2 sequences are SGHRS and YFSETQ. The CDR3 totals 15 residues. The DNA for the CDR3 is TGCGCCAGCAGCACAAGGACAGGGAGGGACACTGAAGCTTTCTTT. Encoded protein: CASSTRTGRDTEAFF.

The gene calls are TRBV3-1 (or the pseudogene TRBV3-2) and TRBJ2-5, with a weak D call TRBD2 (6 bases). Germline CDR1 is LGHDT and CDR2 is YNNKEL (reference sequence). V lost 0 bases and J lost 5, with 19 bases in between. The CDR3 contains 17 residues. The CDR3 loop is CASSQERTSGLAETQYF. The CDR3, as DNA: TGTGCCAGCAGCCAAGAAAGGACCTCGGGACTGGCGGAGACCCAGTACTTC.